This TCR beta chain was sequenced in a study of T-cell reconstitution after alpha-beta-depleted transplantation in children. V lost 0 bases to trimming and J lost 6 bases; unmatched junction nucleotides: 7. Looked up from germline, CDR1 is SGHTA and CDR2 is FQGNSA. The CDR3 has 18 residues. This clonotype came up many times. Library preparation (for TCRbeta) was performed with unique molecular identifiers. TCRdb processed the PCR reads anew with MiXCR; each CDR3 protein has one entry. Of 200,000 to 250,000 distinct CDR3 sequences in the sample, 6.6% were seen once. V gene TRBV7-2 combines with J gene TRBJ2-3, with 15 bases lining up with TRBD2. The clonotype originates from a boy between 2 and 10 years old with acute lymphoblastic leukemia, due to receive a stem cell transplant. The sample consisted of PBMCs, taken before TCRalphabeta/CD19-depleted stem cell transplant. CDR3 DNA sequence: TGTGCCAGCAGCTTAGCTTACGGGACTAGCGGGGGGAGCGATACGCAGTATTTT. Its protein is CASSLAYGTSGGSDTQYF.